The entry below gives a single T cell receptor beta chain sequence along with its context. The antigen remains unidentified. The data derive from a study of CXCR3-negative and CXCR3-positive naive CD8 T cells. Whole-study results and caveats: TRB CDR3 hydrophobicity was greater in CXCR3-positive naive cells than in CXCR3-negative naive cells. In both naive subsets diversity was comparably high, whereas memory CD8+ cells showed much lower diversity.

By phenotype, naive CD8+ T cells were CD45RO-CCR7+CD27+CD95-. Per germline, CDR1 DFQATT and CDR2 SNEGSKA (reference sequence). There are 15 residues in the CDR3. The method, 5' RACE with UMI labels, was used to prepare the TRB cDNA libraries. TCRdb processed the 5' RACE reads again and assigns one entry to each CDR3 protein, with no DNA. Its table records 150,000 or so distinct CDR3 sequences. This receptor was identified in a human donor in good health. Some clones in this sample may be carry-over from other donors' samples. Sequencing was performed on naive CXCR3+ CD8+ T cells from blood. The subset: CD45RO-CCR7+CD27+CD95- naive CD8+ T cells expressing CXCR3 (TNR3+). This chain connects TRBV20-1 to TRBJ2-7; TCRdb gives TRBD2 as the D gene, but with no DNA this cannot be confirmed. The CDR3 sequence: CSARSDSTARSEQYF.